These T cell receptor beta chains were read from a single sample in a study of blood T cell repertoires in COVID-19. Measured with immunoSEQ multiplex PCR; TCRdb has only the in-frame clones, and not every one. The data show about 75,000 clones, more than 65% seen once. The source material was peripheral blood. The receptor set was obtained from an elderly woman with active or convalescent COVID-19. Each CDR3 is given with its conserved first and last residue. The order of the fields is D gene, CDR3 length, V gene, J gene, clone size, CDR3 protein, CDR3 DNA. A D gene is named only where the DNA matches it firmly. A clone size is listed for some rows: how often the clone was seen (once, few, many), or a class if it is expanded.

d_call: NA
cdr3_length: 11
v_call: TRBV7-2
j_call: TRBJ2-7
clone_size: NA
cdr3_aa: CASSPSSEQYF
cdr3_nt: TGTGCCAGCAGCCCGAGTTCCGAGCAGTACTTC

d_call: NA
cdr3_length: 15
v_call: TRBV5-1
j_call: TRBJ2-5
clone_size: NA
cdr3_aa: CASSLEAGGRETQYF
cdr3_nt: TGCGCCAGCAGCTTGGAGGCAGGGGGGAGGGAGACCCAGTACTTC

d_call: NA
cdr3_length: 15
v_call: TRBV5-1
j_call: TRBJ2-1
clone_size: NA
cdr3_aa: CASSLEGQSSNEQFF
cdr3_nt: TGCGCCAGCAGCTTGGAAGGACAGAGCTCCAATGAGCAGTTCTTC

d_call: NA
cdr3_length: 11
v_call: TRBV28
j_call: TRBJ1-1
clone_size: NA
cdr3_aa: CASSSNTEAFF
cdr3_nt: TGTGCCAGCAGCTCGAACACTGAAGCTTTCTTT

d_call: TRBD2
cdr3_length: 20
v_call: TRBV7-2
j_call: TRBJ2-1
clone_size: NA
cdr3_aa: CASSLAPGTSGVGSYNEQFF
cdr3_nt: TGTGCCAGCAGCTTAGCCCCCGGGACTAGCGGGGTGGGTTCCTACAATGAGCAGTTCTTC

d_call: TRBD2
cdr3_length: 14
v_call: TRBV3-1/TRBV3-2
j_call: TRBJ2-4
clone_size: few
cdr3_aa: CASSQDLASGVQYF
cdr3_nt: TGTGCCAGCAGCCAAGATCTTGCTAGCGGGGTTCAGTACTTC

d_call: TRBD2
cdr3_length: 19
v_call: TRBV9
j_call: TRBJ2-1
clone_size: NA
cdr3_aa: CASSVSPKAGSGGYNEQFF
cdr3_nt: TGTGCCAGCAGCGTATCCCCCAAAGCCGGTAGCGGGGGTTACAATGAGCAGTTCTTC

d_call: TRBD2
cdr3_length: 16
v_call: TRBV4-3
j_call: TRBJ2-5
clone_size: NA
cdr3_aa: CASSQLAGGGPETQYF
cdr3_nt: TGCGCCAGCAGCCAACTAGCGGGGGGGGGTCCGGAGACCCAGTACTTC

d_call: TRBD2
cdr3_length: 17
v_call: TRBV14
j_call: TRBJ2-1
clone_size: NA
cdr3_aa: CASSQRTSGGAYNEQFF
cdr3_nt: TGTGCCAGCAGCCAGCGAACTAGCGGGGGGGCCTACAATGAGCAGTTCTTC

d_call: TRBD2
cdr3_length: 13
v_call: TRBV30
j_call: TRBJ2-4
clone_size: once
cdr3_aa: CAWAASGSSIQYF
cdr3_nt: TGTGCCTGGGCCGCTAGCGGGAGCAGCATTCAGTACTTC

d_call: NA
cdr3_length: 16
v_call: TRBV10-3
j_call: TRBJ2-7
clone_size: few
cdr3_aa: CAISEAPQGALYEQYF
cdr3_nt: TGTGCCATCAGTGAGGCCCCCCAGGGCGCTTTGTACGAGCAGTACTTC

d_call: TRBD1
cdr3_length: 14
v_call: TRBV10-3
j_call: TRBJ1-4
clone_size: once
cdr3_aa: CATKGGTVNEKLFF
cdr3_nt: TGTGCCACCAAGGGCGGGACAGTCAATGAAAAACTGTTTTTT

d_call: TRBD2
cdr3_length: 17
v_call: TRBV6-6
j_call: TRBJ2-1
clone_size: few
cdr3_aa: CASSQLTSGVIRNEQFF
cdr3_nt: TGTGCCAGCAGTCAGCTGACTAGCGGAGTGATTCGCAATGAGCAGTTCTTC

d_call: TRBD1
cdr3_length: 13
v_call: TRBV29-1
j_call: TRBJ2-1
clone_size: NA
cdr3_aa: CSPGTDSYNEQFF
cdr3_nt: TGCAGCCCGGGGACAGACAGCTACAATGAGCAGTTCTTC

d_call: NA
cdr3_length: 14
v_call: TRBV5-6
j_call: TRBJ2-7
clone_size: NA
cdr3_aa: CASSSTGISYEQYF
cdr3_nt: TGTGCCAGCAGCTCTACAGGGATATCCTACGAGCAGTACTTC

d_call: TRBD1
cdr3_length: 11
v_call: TRBV19
j_call: TRBJ1-5
clone_size: NA
cdr3_aa: CASTWDRVTHF
cdr3_nt: TGTGCCAGTACCTGGGACAGGGTGACGCATTTT

d_call: NA
cdr3_length: 17
v_call: TRBV27
j_call: TRBJ2-3
clone_size: NA
cdr3_aa: CASSLGPPGQYTDTQYF
cdr3_nt: TGTGCCAGCAGTTTAGGCCCACCGGGACAATACACAGATACGCAGTATTTT

d_call: TRBD2
cdr3_length: 16
v_call: TRBV5-1
j_call: TRBJ2-1
clone_size: NA
cdr3_aa: CASSLYGPSGYNEQFF
cdr3_nt: TGCGCCAGCAGCTTGTATGGGCCTAGCGGATACAATGAGCAGTTCTTC

d_call: TRBD1
cdr3_length: 14
v_call: TRBV19
j_call: TRBJ2-7
clone_size: NA
cdr3_aa: CASSIRTGGYEQYF
cdr3_nt: TGTGCCAGTAGTATAAGGACAGGGGGCTACGAGCAGTACTTC

d_call: NA
cdr3_length: 11
v_call: TRBV11-3
j_call: TRBJ2-7
clone_size: NA
cdr3_aa: CASSSGPEQYF
cdr3_nt: TGTGCCAGCAGCTCCGGTCCCGAGCAGTACTTC

d_call: NA
cdr3_length: 11
v_call: TRBV7-9
j_call: TRBJ1-4
clone_size: NA
cdr3_aa: CASSSIEKLFF
cdr3_nt: TGTGCCAGCAGCTCTATTGAAAAACTGTTTTTT